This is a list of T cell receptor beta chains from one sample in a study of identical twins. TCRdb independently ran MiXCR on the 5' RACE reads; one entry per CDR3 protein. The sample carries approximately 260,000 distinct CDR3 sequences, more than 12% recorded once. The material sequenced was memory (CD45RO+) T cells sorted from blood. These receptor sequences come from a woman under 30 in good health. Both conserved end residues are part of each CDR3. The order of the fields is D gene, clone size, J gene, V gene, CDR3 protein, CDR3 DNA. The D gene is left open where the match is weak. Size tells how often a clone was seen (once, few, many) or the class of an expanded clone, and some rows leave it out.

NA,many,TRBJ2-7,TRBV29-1,CSGGVGNEQYF,TGCAGCGGAGGGGTCGGCAACGAGCAGTACTTC
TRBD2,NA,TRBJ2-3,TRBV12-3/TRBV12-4,CASSSRLAADTQYF,TGTGCCAGCAGTTCTAGACTAGCGGCAGATACGCAGTATTTT
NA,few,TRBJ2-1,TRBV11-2,CASSLGRGTSSSEQFF,TGTGCCAGCAGCTTAGGGCGGGGCACATCCTCCAGTGAGCAGTTCTTC
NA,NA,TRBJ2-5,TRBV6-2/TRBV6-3,CASSYRAQETQYF,TGTGCCAGCAGTTACCGAGCTCAAGAGACCCAGTACTTC
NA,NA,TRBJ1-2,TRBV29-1,CSVAGESNYGYTF,TGCAGCGTCGCAGGGGAATCAAACTATGGCTACACCTTC
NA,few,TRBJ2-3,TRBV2,CARNKDTQYF,TGTGCCAGGAATAAAGATACGCAGTATTTT
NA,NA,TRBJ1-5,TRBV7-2,CASSGTREQPQHF,TGTGCCAGCAGCGGGACAAGAGAACAGCCCCAGCATTTT
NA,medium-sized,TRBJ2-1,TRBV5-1,CASSLGNSYNEQFF,TGCGCCAGCAGCTTGGGAAACTCCTACAATGAGCAGTTCTTC
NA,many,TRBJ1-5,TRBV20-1,CSATNPGGGLNQPQHF,TGCAGTGCTACCAACCCCGGGGGGGGTCTGAATCAGCCCCAGCATTTT
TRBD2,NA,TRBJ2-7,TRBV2,CASSKPTSGTYPDEQYF,TGTGCCAGCAGTAAGCCCACTAGCGGGACCTACCCGGACGAGCAGTACTTC
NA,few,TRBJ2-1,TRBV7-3,CASSHPDYNEQFF,TGTGCCAGCAGCCACCCAGACTACAATGAGCAGTTCTTC
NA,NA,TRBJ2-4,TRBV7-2,CASTNGAGAKNIQYF,TGTGCCAGCACCAACGGGGCGGGGGCCAAAAACATTCAGTACTTC
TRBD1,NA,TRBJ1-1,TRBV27,CASSSALPGQWDTEAFF,TGTGCCAGCAGTTCTGCATTACCGGGACAGTGGGACACTGAAGCTTTCTTT
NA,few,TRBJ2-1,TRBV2,CASMTTHTGRHNEQFF,TGTGCCAGCATGACTACACACACCGGGAGACACAATGAGCAGTTCTTC
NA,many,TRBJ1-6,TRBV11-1,CASSLQQGKNSPLHF,TGTGCCAGCAGCCTCCAGCAGGGGAAGAATTCACCCCTCCACTTT
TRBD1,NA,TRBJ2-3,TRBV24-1,CATRITGALADTQYF,TGTGCCACCAGGATAACAGGGGCCCTAGCAGATACGCAGTATTTT
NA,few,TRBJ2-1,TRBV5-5,CASSFGGTYLGDEQFF,TGTGCCAGCAGCTTTGGGGGGACCTACCTTGGTGATGAGCAGTTCTTC
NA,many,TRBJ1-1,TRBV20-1,CSARTENEAFF,TGCAGTGCCCGGACAGAGAATGAAGCTTTCTTT
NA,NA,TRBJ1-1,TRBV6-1,CASSEMYTEAFF,TGTGCCAGCAGTGAAATGTACACTGAAGCTTTCTTT
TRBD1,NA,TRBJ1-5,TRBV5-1,CASSLATGGNQPQHF,TGCGCCAGCAGCTTGGCGACAGGGGGCAATCAGCCCCAGCATTTT
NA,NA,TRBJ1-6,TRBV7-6,CASSLARPLSPLHF,TGTGCCAGCAGCTTAGCTAGACCACTATCACCCCTCCACTTT
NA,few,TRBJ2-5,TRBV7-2,CASSSMGVETQYF,TGTGCCAGCAGCTCCATGGGTGTGGAGACCCAGTACTTC
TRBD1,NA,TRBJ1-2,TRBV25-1,CASSESAGGGGYTF,TGTGCCAGCAGTGAATCTGCAGGGGGTGGAGGCTACACCTTC
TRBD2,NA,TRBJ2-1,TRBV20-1,CCARLRRGTIYNEQFF,TGCTGTGCTAGGTTGAGGCGCGGGACTATTTACAATGAGCAGTTCTTC
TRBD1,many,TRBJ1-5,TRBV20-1,CSAVQGWDQPQHF,TGCAGTGCTGTACAGGGGTGGGATCAGCCCCAGCATTTT
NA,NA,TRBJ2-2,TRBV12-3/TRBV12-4,CASSLAGTLRRELFF,TGTGCCAGCAGTTTGGCCGGGACGTTGAGGCGGGAGCTGTTTTTT
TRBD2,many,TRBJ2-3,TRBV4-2,CASSQDRGGATDTQYF,TGTGCCAGCAGCCAAGATCGCGGGGGGGCCACAGATACGCAGTATTTT
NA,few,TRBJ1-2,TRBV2,CASSLRQGSSGYTF,TGTGCCAGCAGTCTTCGGCAGGGTAGTAGTGGCTACACCTTC
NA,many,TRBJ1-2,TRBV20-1,CSARDSNKGYGYTF,TGCAGTGCTAGGGACAGTAATAAAGGCTATGGCTACACCTTC
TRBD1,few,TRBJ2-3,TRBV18,CASSPFGQGSPDTQYF,TGTGCCAGCTCACCCTTTGGACAGGGTAGTCCAGATACGCAGTATTTT
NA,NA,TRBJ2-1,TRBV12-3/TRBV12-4,CASRQRSSGQFF,TGTGCCAGCAGGCAACGTAGCAGCGGGCAGTTCTTC
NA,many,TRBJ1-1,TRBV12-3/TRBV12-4,CASSLVGGNTEAFF,TGTGCCAGCAGTTTAGTGGGAGGGAACACTGAAGCTTTCTTT
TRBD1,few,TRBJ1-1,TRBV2,CASREDRETEAFF,TGTGCCAGCAGAGAGGACAGGGAGACTGAAGCTTTCTTT
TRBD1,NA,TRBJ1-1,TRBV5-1,CASSTGQGAFPKAFF,TGCGCCAGCAGCACGGGACAGGGGGCTTTTCCTAAAGCTTTCTTT
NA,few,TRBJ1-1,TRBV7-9,CASSPGDGWLAFF,TGTGCCAGCAGCCCCGGTGACGGGTGGTTAGCTTTCTTT
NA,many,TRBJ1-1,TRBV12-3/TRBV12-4,CASSSYLNLEAFF,TGTGCCAGCAGTTCCTACCTCAATCTGGAAGCTTTCTTT